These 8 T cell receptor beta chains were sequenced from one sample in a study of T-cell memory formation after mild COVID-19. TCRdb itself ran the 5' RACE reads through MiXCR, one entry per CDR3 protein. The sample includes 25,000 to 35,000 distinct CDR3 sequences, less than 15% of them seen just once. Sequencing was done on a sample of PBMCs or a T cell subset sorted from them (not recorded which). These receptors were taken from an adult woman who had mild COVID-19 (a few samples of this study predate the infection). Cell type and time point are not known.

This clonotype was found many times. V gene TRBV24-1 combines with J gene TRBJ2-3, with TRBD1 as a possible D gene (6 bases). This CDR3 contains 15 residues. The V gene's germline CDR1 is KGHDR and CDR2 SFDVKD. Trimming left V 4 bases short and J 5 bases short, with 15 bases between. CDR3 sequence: CATSDQGSAGDTQYF. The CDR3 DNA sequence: TGTGCCACCAGTGACCAGGGGTCTGCTGGAGATACGCAGTATTTT.

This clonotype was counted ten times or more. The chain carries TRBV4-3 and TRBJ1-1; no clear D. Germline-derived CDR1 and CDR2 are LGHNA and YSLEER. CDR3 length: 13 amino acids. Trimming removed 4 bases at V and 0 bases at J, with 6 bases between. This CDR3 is CASSPILNTEAFF. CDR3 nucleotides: TGCGCCAGCAGCCCCATCCTGAACACTGAAGCTTTCTTT.

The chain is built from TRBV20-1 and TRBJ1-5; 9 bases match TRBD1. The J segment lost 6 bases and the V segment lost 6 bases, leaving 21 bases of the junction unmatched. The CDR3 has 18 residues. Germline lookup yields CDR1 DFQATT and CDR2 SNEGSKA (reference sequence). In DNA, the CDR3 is TGCAGTGCACCCCCGGGACAGGGTGTGGGTTGGGAGAGTCAGCCCCAGCATTTT. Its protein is CSAPPGQGVGWESQPQHF.

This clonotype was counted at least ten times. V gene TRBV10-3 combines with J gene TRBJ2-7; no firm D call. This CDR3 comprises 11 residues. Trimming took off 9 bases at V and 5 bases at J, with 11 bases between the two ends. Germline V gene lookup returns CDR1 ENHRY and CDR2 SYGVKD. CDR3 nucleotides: TGTGCCATGGGGATGGCCAACGAGCAGTACTTC. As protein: CAMGMANEQYF.

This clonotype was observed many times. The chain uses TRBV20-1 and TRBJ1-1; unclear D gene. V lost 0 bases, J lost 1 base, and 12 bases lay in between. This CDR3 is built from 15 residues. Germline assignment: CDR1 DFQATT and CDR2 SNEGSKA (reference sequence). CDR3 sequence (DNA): TGCAGTGCTAGAGATCCGCGGCAGCCGAACACTGAAGCTTTCTTT. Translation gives CSARDPRQPNTEAFF.

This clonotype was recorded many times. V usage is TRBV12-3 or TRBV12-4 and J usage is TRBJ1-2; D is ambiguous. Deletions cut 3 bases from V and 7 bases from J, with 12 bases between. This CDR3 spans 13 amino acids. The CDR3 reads CASSFASAGGYTF. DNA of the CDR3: TGTGCCAGCAGTTTCGCATCTGCGGGTGGCTACACCTTC.

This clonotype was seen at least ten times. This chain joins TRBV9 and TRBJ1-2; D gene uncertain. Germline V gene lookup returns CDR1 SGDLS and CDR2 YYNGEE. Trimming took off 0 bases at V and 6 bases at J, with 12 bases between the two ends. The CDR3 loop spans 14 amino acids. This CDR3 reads CASSVDESGDGYTF. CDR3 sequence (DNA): TGTGCCAGCAGCGTAGACGAATCCGGGGATGGCTACACCTTC.

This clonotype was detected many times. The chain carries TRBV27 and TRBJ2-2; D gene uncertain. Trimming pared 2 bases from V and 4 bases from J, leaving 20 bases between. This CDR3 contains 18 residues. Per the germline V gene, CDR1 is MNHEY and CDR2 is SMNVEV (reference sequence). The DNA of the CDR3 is TGTGCCAGCAGTTTAATCTCACCGGACCAGCCGGGCACCGGGGAGCTGTTTTTT. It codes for CASSLISPDQPGTGELFF.